Sequencing of this TCR beta chain was carried out in a study of Ad26.COV2.S vaccination and SARS-CoV-2 variants. The wider study: Enrolled in COV1001, the donor was in the Ad26.COV2.S trial arm, which received the vaccine. Study-wide results and limits: Spike-specific responses of CD8+ and CD4+ T cells were reported to display substantial breadth after vaccination.

The CDR3 extends over 17 amino acids. The germline V gene has CDR1 LGHNA and CDR2 YSLEER. After removal of 1 base from V and 4 bases from J, the junction contained 9 bases not matched to a gene. Noted treatment: some 20 received Ad26.COV2.S at low or high dose, single or two shots; several received placebo; per-sample allocation not given. Following the first vaccine or placebo injection, samples were taken on day 63. The donor's status was that of an adult aged 18-55 years in Boston. With respect to this clone: No antigen is known for it.

Sequenced by immunoSEQ multiplex PCR; TCRdb stores in-frame clones only, minus some. The data contain about 680,000 clones, 89% of them singletons. The chain uses TRBV4-3 and TRBJ1-2; 10 nucleotides match TRBD1. The material was peripheral blood, obtained in a trial of Ad26.COV2.S vaccine versus placebo. The source is a person between 18 and 60 years old who received the Ad26.COV2.S COVID-19 vaccine or a placebo. CDR3 sequence (DNA): TGCGCCAGCAGCCAAGCCGGGACAGGGGCTTTCGTCTATGGCTACACCTTC. Translated, it gives CASSQAGTGAFVYGYTF.